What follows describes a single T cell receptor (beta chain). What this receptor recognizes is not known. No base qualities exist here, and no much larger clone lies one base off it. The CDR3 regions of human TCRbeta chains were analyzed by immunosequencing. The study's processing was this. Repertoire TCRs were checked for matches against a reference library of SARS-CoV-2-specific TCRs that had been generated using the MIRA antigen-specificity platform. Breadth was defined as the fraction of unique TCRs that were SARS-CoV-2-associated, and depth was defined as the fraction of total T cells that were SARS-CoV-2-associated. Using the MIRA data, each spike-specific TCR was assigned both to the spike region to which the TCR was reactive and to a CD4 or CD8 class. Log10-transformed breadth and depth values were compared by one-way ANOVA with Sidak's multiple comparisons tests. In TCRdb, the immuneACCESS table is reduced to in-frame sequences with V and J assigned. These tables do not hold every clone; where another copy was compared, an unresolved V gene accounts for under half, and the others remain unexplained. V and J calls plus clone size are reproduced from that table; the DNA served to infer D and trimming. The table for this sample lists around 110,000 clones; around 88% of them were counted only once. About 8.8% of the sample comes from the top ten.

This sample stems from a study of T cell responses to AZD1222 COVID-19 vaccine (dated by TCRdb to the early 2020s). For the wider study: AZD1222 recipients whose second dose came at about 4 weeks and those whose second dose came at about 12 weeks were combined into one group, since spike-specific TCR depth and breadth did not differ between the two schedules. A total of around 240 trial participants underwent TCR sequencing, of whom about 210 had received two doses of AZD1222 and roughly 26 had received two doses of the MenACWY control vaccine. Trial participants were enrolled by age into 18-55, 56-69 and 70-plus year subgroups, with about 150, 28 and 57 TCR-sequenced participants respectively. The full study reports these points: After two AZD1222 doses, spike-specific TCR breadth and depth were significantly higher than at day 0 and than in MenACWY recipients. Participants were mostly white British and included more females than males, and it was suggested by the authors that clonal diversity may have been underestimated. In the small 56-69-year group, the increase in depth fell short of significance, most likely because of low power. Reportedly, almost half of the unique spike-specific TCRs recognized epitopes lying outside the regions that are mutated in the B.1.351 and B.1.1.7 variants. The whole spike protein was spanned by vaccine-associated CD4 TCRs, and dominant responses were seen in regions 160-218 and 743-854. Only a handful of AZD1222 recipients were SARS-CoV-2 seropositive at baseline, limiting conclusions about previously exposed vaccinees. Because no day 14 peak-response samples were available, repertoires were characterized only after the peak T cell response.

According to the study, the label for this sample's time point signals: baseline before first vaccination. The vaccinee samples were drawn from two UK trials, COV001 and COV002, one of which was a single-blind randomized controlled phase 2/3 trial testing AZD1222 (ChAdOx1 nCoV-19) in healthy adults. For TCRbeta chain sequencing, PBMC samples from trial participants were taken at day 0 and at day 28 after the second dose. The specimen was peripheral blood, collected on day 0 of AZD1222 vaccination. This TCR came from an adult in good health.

The nucleotides read TGTGCCAGCAGTACCCTGACAGGACCCTACGAGCAGTACTTC. This encodes CASSTLTGPYEQYF. This chain joins TRBV6-5 to TRBJ2-7; 6 matching bases give a weak D call of TRBD1. The cysteine opens and the phenylalanine closes a CDR3 of 14 amino acids. The kept DNA is CDR3 alone, 42 bases in frame from the first base. The germline V gene provides CDR1 MNHEY and CDR2 SVGAGI. V and J are truncated by 5 bases and 2 bases respectively, leaving an intervening sequence of 13 bases.